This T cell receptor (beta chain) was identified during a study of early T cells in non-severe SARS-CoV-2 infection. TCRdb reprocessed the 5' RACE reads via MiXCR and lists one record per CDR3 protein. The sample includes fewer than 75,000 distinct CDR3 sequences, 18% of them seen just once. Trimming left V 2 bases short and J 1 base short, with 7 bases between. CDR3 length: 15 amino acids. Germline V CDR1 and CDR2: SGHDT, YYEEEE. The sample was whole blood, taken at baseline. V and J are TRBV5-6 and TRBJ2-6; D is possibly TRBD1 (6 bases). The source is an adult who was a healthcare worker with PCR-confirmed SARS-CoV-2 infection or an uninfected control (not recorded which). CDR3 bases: TGTGCCAGCAGCTTCAGGGGTTCTGGGGCCAACGTCCTGACTTTC. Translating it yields CASSFRGSGANVLTF.